The clone carrying this T cell receptor (beta chain) was seen many times. Its target is not known. The sample originates from a study of early T cells in non-severe SARS-CoV-2 infection. About the study: Chains stayed unpaired after sequencing of bulk RNA from unsorted whole blood.

Tagging with unique molecular identifiers was applied to individual cDNA molecules. TCRdb passed the 5' RACE reads through MiXCR, listing each CDR3 protein once. Of 50,000 to 60,000 distinct CDR3 sequences detected, about 5.9% appear once; the ten largest clones hold 3.9%. Losses at the gene ends were 4 bases for V and 3 bases for J; bases not matched to a gene: 7. CDR1 DFQATT and CDR2 SNEGSKA come from the germline V gene (reference sequence). This CDR3 has 14 residues. General study results and limits: VDJdb matches were skewed toward anti-spike CD8 T cell responses.

This TCR came from an adult who was a healthcare worker with PCR-confirmed SARS-CoV-2 infection or an uninfected control (not recorded which). What was sequenced was whole blood. The chain has TRBV20-1 and TRBJ1-1; the match to TRBD1 covers 8 bases. CDR3 in DNA: TGCAGTGCTAAACTCGGGACAGGCTACACTGAAGCTTTCTTT. Translated, it gives CSAKLGTGYTEAFF.